The next 10 T cell receptor beta chains were all read from a single sample in a study of quantifying T cell responses using KT2 cells. Study-level information: cDNA was made from DNase-treated RNA using alpha and beta constant primers.

A single-stranded UMI oligo with SP2 sequence was ligated to cDNA 3' ends. First-round PCR used roughly 4 cycles and beta primers RC1.1 and RC1.2 covering TRBC1 and TRBC2. MiXCR was run by TCRdb on the UMI-ligation and nested PCR reads, yielding one entry per CDR3 protein. The profile shows tens of thousands of distinct CDR3 sequences, 11% of them singletons. Sequenced input: PBMCs spiked with cells of the T cell clone KT2. These receptors all come from a human donor.

CDR3 region: CASRGQLEAFF. The DNA for the CDR3 is TGTGCCAGCAGGGGACAGCTTGAAGCTTTCTTT. This chain connects TRBV25-1 to TRBJ1-1; TRBD1 matches 7 bases. The CDR3 has 11 residues. The germline gives CDR1 MGHDK, CDR2 SYGVNS. V lost 6 bases and J lost 7; bases outside the gene matches: 2. Looking up the rest from reference TRBV25-1 and TRBJ1-1 gives the full variable domain: EADIYQTPRYLVIGTGKKITLECSQTMGHDKMYWYQQDPGMELHLIHYSYGVNSTEKGDLSSESTVSRIRTEHFPLTLESARPSHTSQYLCASRGQLEAFFGQGTRLTVV.

This clonotype has just a few counts. The V gene is TRBV12-3 or TRBV12-4, the J gene TRBJ2-7; D call uncertain. This CDR3 is built from 15 residues. V was pared by 1 base and J by 3 bases, with 13 bases between. This CDR3 reads CASSLGRQLSYEQYF. CDR3 DNA: TGTGCCAGCAGTTTAGGGCGGCAGTTAAGCTACGAGCAGTACTTC.

V usage is TRBV3-1 and J usage is TRBJ2-5; 11 bases map to TRBD1. This CDR3 has 14 residues. V lost 4 bases, J lost 7 bases, and 5 bases stayed unmatched. Germline V gives CDR1 LGHDT, CDR2 YNNKEL (reference sequence). The CDR3 nucleotides are TGTGCCAGCAGCCGGGGACAGGGGGTTGGGACCCAGTACTTC. It codes for CASSRGQGVGTQYF.

This clonotype came up a few times. The V call is TRBV5-1, the J call TRBJ1-6; a weak D match, TRBD1 (6 bases). CDR1 is SGHRS and CDR2 is YFSETQ in the germline V gene. Trimming removed 2 bases from V and 8 bases from J, with 11 bases in between. The CDR3 length is 14 residues. CDR3: CASSLRQEDSPLHF. In DNA, the CDR3 is TGCGCCAGCAGCTTAAGACAGGAAGATTCACCCCTCCACTTT. The full variable domain, its missing parts supplied by reference TRBV5-1 and TRBJ1-6, is KAGVTQTPRYLIKTRGQQVTLSCSPISGHRSVSWYQQTPGQGLQFLFEYFSETQRNKGNFPGRFSGRQFSNSRSEMNVSTLELGDSALYLCASSLRQEDSPLHFGNGTRLTVT.

This clonotype was found a few times. The chain joins TRBV3-1 to TRBJ2-3; D is unclear. Trimming took 1 base from V and 1 from J, leaving 12 bases between them. Germline assignment: CDR1 LGHDT and CDR2 YNNKEL (reference sequence). The CDR3 is 16 amino acids. CDR3 DNA sequence: TGTGCCAGCAGCCAAGGTTGGGCCGGCGGCACAGATACGCAGTATTTT. It codes for CASSQGWAGGTDTQYF.

In its sample, this clonotype was seen a few times. The chain uses TRBV2 and TRBJ2-1, with D hard to call. The CDR3 loop spans 15 amino acids. Germline assignment: CDR1 SNHLY and CDR2 FYNNEI. V was cut by 5 bases and J by 0 bases, with 11 bases left in between. The CDR3, as DNA: TGTGCCAGCAGTCCCCAGACGAGCTCCTACAATGAGCAGTTCTTC. Residues: CASSPQTSSYNEQFF.

The genes are TRBV4-1 and TRBJ2-7; D is perhaps TRBD2 (7 bases). The CDR3 is made up of 14 amino acids. The ends were cut back, 0 bases at V and 5 bases at J, with 11 bases in the middle. CDR1 is MGHRA, CDR2 YSYEKL, per germline. The CDR3 DNA follows: TGCGCCAGCAGCCAAGAAGGGGGGGTCGACGAGCAGTACTTC. This translates into CASSQEGGVDEQYF.

In this sample, this clonotype turned up many times. The chain uses TRBV20-1 and TRBJ2-7, with D unclear. Germline values: CDR1 DFQATT, CDR2 SNEGSKA (reference sequence). V lost 0 bases and J 0 bases, leaving 12 bases between the germline ends. This CDR3 has 15 amino acids. CDR3 DNA sequence: TGCAGTGCTAGAGAGAGTAGGTTTTCCTCCTACGAGCAGTACTTC. This encodes CSARESRFSSYEQYF.

This clonotype has more than one count but fewer than ten. The rearrangement links TRBV28 to TRBJ2-7, with a weak D call TRBD1 (6 bases). The CDR3 spans 16 residues. V was shortened by 3 bases and J by 2 bases, with 17 bases between the two germline ends. The V gene's germline CDR1 is MDHEN and CDR2 SYDVKM. CDR3 bases: TGTGCCAGCAGTTTCCACCTTTGGCAGGGGACCTACGAGCAGTACTTC. Amino acid sequence: CASSFHLWQGTYEQYF.

This clonotype was counted a few times. The rearrangement links TRBV5-1 to TRBJ2-5; a possible D gene is TRBD2 (5 bases). The V gene's germline CDR1 is SGHRS and CDR2 YFSETQ. The CDR3 covers 14 residues. V lost 5 bases, J lost 5 bases, and 16 bases lay in between. CDR3 sequence: CASRFGLVEETQYF. For the CDR3, the DNA is TGCGCCAGCAGATTCGGACTCGTGGAGGAGACCCAGTACTTC.